These T cell receptor beta chains were read from a single sample in a study of blood T cells in healthy people across ages. TCRdb re-called the 5' RACE reads with MiXCR, one entry per CDR3 protein. The sample lists about 800,000 distinct CDR3 sequences, roughly 25% seen once, with under 4.5% in the top ten. A further study also used this sample, focusing on T cells of mothers and their children.

The sequenced sample was blood. The receptors come from a boy between 10 and 17 years old in good health. Each CDR3 is given with its conserved first and last residue. Each record gives: J gene, D gene, CDR3 length, clone size, V gene, CDR3 protein, CDR3 DNA. D genes are given only for firm matches. Part of the rows lack a size; the others show once, few, many or a class for expanded clones.

>TRBJ2-3|-|15|many|TRBV27
CASSGYPQGTDTQYF
TGTGCCAGCAGTGGGTACCCCCAAGGCACAGATACGCAGTATTTT
>TRBJ2-7|TRBD1|12|-|TRBV29-1
CSVEAGGYEQYF
TGCAGCGTTGAGGCAGGGGGTTACGAGCAGTACTTC
>TRBJ1-1|-|18|few|TRBV7-2
CASSLEGFFGQPNTEAFF
TGTGCCAGCAGCTTAGAAGGTTTTTTTGGACAACCGAACACTGAAGCTTTCTTT
>TRBJ2-2|-|13|few|TRBV20-1
CSARAMHTGELFF
TGCAGTGCTAGGGCCATGCACACCGGGGAGCTGTTTTTT
>TRBJ2-4|-|13|-|TRBV5-5
CATIRDPGGIQYF
TGTGCCACCATCCGGGACCCAGGTGGCATTCAGTACTTC
>TRBJ2-1|-|13|-|TRBV5-4
CASTNPLHNEQFF
TGTGCCAGCACCAATCCTCTCCACAATGAGCAGTTCTTC
>TRBJ1-1|-|17|-|TRBV4-3
CASSQLLLRGSETEAFF
TGCGCCAGCAGCCAACTTCTATTAAGGGGTAGCGAAACTGAAGCTTTCTTT
>TRBJ2-5|TRBD1|12|-|TRBV28
CASGTAQETQYF
TGTGCCAGCGGGACAGCTCAAGAGACCCAGTACTTC
>TRBJ2-1|TRBD2|16|-|TRBV20-1
CRGIAGGHSSYNEQFF
TGCAGAGGTATAGCGGGAGGCCATAGCTCCTACAATGAGCAGTTCTTC
>TRBJ2-2|-|10|few|TRBV29-1
CIGGSGELFF
TGCATAGGGGGGTCCGGGGAGCTGTTTTTT
>TRBJ2-1|TRBD1|14|few|TRBV14
CASSLLTGYDEQFF
TGTGCCAGCAGCCTCTTGACAGGGTACGATGAGCAGTTCTTC
>TRBJ2-5|-|13|-|TRBV2
CASSSPEGETQYF
TGTGCCAGCAGCTCACCCGAAGGAGAGACCCAGTACTTC
>TRBJ1-5|-|16|few|TRBV15
CATSRWDRGVGQPQHF
TGTGCCACCAGCAGGTGGGATCGGGGGGTAGGGCAGCCCCAGCATTTT
>TRBJ2-1|TRBD2|17|few|TRBV29-1
CSVEVHAIAGGINEQFF
TGCAGCGTTGAAGTCCACGCGATAGCGGGAGGGATCAATGAGCAGTTCTTC
>TRBJ2-2|TRBD1|17|few|TRBV28
CASSAPAGTGNTGELFF
TGTGCCAGCAGTGCCCCTGCCGGGACAGGGAACACCGGGGAGCTGTTTTTT
>TRBJ2-5|-|13|many|TRBV6-5
CASSYGTQETQYF
TGTGCCAGCAGTTACGGGACACAAGAGACCCAGTACTTC
>TRBJ2-2|TRBD1|15|few|TRBV12-3/TRBV12-4
CASSPDRVNTGELFF
TGTGCCAGCAGTCCCGACAGGGTTAACACCGGGGAGCTGTTTTTT
>TRBJ2-2|-|13|-|TRBV9
CASSGYVSGELFF
TGTGCCAGCAGCGGATACGTCTCCGGGGAGCTGTTTTTT
>TRBJ1-2|TRBD1|16|-|TRBV2
CASSALQRDRNYGYTF
TGTGCCAGCAGTGCGCTCCAAAGGGACAGGAACTATGGCTACACCTTC